This T cell receptor (beta chain) was sequenced for a study of PD-1 blockade in classical Hodgkin lymphoma. Study-wide background: Nivolumab 3 mg/kg was given intravenously every 2 weeks. General study findings and limits: A significant rise in TCR diversity was seen by C4D1 for CD4+ cells but not for CD8+ cells. Relapsed/refractory patients reportedly had lower baseline diversity than newly diagnosed patients.

The data were produced by immunoSEQ multiplex PCR, yet TCRdb's version contains in-frame clones alone and is incomplete. Of around 22,000 clones in the sample, around four fifths were seen once. The V gene lost 5 bases and the J gene lost 0 bases, with 12 bases spanning the gap. The CDR3 sequence is 15 residues long. Germline V lookup: CDR1 SGHTA, CDR2 FQGNSA. Concerning this clone: Its target is not known.

Following autologous stem cell transplantation, relapse occurred in every patient, and exposure to brentuximab vedotin varied. V gene TRBV7-2 combines with J gene TRBJ2-3; D call uncertain. This sample comprised peripheral blood mononuclear cells (PBMCs), obtained before the second cycle of nivolumab. The sequence derives from a human donor with classical Hodgkin lymphoma. DNA for the CDR3: TGTGCCAGCAGCCCGGCAGCCTCTAGCACAGATACGCAGTATTTT. It encodes CASSPAASSTDTQYF.